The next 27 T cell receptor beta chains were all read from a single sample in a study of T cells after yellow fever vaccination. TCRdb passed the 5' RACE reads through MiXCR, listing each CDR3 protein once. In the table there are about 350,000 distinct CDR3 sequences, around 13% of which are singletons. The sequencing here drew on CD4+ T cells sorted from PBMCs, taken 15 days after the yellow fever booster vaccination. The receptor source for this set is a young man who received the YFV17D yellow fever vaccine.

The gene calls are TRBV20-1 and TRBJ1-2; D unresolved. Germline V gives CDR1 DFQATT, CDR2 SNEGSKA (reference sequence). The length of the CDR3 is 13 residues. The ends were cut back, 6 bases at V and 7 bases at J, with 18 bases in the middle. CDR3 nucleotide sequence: TGCAGTGCCCTCCGGGTAACCTATGGTGGCTACACCTTC. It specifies CSALRVTYGGYTF.

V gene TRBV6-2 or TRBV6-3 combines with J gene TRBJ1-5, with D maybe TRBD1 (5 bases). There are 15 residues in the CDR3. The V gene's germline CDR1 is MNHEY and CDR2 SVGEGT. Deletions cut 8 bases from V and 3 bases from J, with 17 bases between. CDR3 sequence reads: CASGRFMGVNQPQHF. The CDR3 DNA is TGTGCCAGCGGCCGTTTCATGGGGGTCAATCAGCCCCAGCATTTT.

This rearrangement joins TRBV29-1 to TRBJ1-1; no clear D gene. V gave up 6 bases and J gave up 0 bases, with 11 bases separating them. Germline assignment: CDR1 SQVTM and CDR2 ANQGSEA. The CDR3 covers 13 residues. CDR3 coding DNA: TGCAGCGTCCAAGGGCGCATGAACACTGAAGCTTTCTTT. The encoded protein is CSVQGRMNTEAFF.

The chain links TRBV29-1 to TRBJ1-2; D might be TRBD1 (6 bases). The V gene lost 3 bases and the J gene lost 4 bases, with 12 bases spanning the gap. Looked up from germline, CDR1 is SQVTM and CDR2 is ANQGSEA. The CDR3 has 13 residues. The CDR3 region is CSVEKGGPYGYTF. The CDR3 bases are TGCAGCGTTGAGAAGGGGGGACCCTATGGCTACACCTTC.

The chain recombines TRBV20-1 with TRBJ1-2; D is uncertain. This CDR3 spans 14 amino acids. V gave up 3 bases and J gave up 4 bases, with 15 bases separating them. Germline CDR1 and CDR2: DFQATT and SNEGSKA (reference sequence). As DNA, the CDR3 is TGCAGTGCTAGTCCCCAACGACGCCCCTATGGCTACACCTTC. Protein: CSASPQRRPYGYTF.

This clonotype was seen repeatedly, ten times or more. CDR3 in DNA: TGTGCCAGCAGCCTAGGGGCTCCAGGGGATATTTACTCACCCCTCCACTTT. Residues: CASSLGAPGDIYSPLHF. This sequence joins TRBV7-2 and TRBJ1-6; weak D call: TRBD1 (6 bases). The CDR3 length is 17 residues. The germline V gene has CDR1 SGHTA and CDR2 FQGNSA. Trimming removed 5 bases from V and 10 bases from J, with 24 bases in between.

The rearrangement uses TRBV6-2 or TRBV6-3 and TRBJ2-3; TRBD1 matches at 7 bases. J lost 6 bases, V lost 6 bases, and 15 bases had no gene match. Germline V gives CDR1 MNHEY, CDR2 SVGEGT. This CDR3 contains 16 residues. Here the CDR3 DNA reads TGTGCCAGCAGCCACAAAGACAGGGCCAGGGCCGATACGCAGTATTTT. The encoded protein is CASSHKDRARADTQYF.

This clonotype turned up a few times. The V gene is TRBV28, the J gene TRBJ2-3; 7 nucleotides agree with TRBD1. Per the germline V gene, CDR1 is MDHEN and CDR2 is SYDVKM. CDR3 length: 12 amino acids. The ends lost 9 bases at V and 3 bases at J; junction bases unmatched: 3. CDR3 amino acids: CASEGATDTQYF. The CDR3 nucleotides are TGTGCCAGTGAGGGGGCGACAGATACGCAGTATTTT.

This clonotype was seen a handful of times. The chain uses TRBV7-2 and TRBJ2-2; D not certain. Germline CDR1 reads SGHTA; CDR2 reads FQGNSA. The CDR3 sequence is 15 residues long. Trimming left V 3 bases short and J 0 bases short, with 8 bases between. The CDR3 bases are TGTGCCAGCAGCTTCGCGACACCGAACACCGGGGAGCTGTTTTTT. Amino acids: CASSFATPNTGELFF.

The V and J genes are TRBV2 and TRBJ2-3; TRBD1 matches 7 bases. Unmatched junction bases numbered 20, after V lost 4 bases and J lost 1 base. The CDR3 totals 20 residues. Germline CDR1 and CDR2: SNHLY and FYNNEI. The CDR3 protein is CASSARAGTDSKKRTDTQYF. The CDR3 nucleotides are TGTGCCAGCAGTGCGAGGGCCGGGACAGACTCAAAGAAACGCACAGATACGCAGTATTTT.

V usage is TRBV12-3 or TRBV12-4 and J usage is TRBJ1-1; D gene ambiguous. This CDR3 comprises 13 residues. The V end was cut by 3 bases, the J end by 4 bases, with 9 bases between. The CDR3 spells CASSFTRTTEAFF. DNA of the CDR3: TGTGCCAGCAGTTTTACCAGGACCACTGAAGCTTTCTTT.

For the CDR3, the DNA is TGTGCCAGCAGCCCGGACAGCCGCTGGGAGCAGTACTTC. It specifies CASSPDSRWEQYF. This rearrangement joins TRBV11-1 to TRBJ2-7; tentative D call: TRBD1 (6 bases). Trimming stripped 5 bases from V and 7 bases from J, with 15 bases between. Germline assignment: CDR1 SGHAT and CDR2 FQDESV (reference sequence). The CDR3 runs 13 residues.

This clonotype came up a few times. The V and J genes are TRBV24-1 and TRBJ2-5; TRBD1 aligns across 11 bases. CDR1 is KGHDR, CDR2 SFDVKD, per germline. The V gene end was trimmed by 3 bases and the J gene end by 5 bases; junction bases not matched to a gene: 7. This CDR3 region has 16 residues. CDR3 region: CATSDVDRGLVETQYF. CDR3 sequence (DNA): TGTGCCACCAGTGATGTGGACAGGGGGCTGGTGGAGACCCAGTACTTC.

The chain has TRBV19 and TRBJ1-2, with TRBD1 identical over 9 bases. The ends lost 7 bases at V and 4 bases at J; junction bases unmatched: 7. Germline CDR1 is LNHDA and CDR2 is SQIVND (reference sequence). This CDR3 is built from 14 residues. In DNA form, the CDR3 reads TGTGCCAGTATCCCGGGACAGGGCCCCTATGGCTACACCTTC. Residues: CASIPGQGPYGYTF.

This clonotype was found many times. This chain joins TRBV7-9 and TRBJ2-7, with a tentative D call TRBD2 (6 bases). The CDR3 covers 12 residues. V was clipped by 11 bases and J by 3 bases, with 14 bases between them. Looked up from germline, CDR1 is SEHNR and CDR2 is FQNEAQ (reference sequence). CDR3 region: CASGQGGYEQYF. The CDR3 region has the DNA TGTGCCTCAGGGCAGGGAGGCTACGAGCAGTACTTC.

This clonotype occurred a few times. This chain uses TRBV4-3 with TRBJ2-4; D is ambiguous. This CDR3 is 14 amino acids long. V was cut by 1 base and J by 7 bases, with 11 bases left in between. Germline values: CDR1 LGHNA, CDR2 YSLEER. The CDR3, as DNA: TGCGCCAGCAGCCAAGGAGCCTATTCGAACATTCAGTACTTC. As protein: CASSQGAYSNIQYF.

The DNA for the CDR3 is TGTGCCAGCAGCTTAGCCCGGGGAAATGAAAAACTGTTTTTT. This sequence encodes CASSLARGNEKLFF. The genes are TRBV11-2 and TRBJ1-4; no reliable D call. The V end lost 1 base, the J end lost 5 bases, and 8 bases lay between the germline ends. Looked up from germline, CDR1 is SGHAT and CDR2 is FQNNGV. The CDR3 is made up of 14 amino acids.

CDR3 loop: CASSYRKGIDKKYF. CDR3 bases: TGTGCCAGCAGTTACAGAAAGGGAATCGATAAGAAGTACTTC. The J gene is TRBJ2-4, the V gene TRBV6-5; D gene unclear. CDR1 MNHEY and CDR2 SVGAGI come from the germline V gene. V shed 2 bases and J shed 14 bases, with 19 bases lying between them. The CDR3 totals 14 residues.

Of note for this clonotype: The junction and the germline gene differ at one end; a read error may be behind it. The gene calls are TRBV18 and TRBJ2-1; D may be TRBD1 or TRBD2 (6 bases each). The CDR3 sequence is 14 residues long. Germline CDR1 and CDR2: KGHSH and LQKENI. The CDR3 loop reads CASTPPGDFNEQFF. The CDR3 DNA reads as TGTGCCAGCACACCACCAGGGGACTTCAATGAGCAGTTCTTC.

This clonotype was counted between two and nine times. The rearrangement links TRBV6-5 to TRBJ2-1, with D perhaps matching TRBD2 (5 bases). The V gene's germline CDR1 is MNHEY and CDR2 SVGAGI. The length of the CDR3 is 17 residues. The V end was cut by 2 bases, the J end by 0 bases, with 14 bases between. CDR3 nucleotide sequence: TGTGCCAGCAGTTACAGAGGTCCTGGGAGCTCCTACAATGAGCAGTTCTTC. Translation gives CASSYRGPGSSYNEQFF.

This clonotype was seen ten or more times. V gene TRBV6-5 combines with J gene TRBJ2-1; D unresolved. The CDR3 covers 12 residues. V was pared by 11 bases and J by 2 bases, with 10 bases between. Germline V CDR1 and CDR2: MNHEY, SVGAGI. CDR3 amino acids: CAAVEAYNEQFF. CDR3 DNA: TGTGCCGCCGTCGAGGCCTACAATGAGCAGTTCTTC.

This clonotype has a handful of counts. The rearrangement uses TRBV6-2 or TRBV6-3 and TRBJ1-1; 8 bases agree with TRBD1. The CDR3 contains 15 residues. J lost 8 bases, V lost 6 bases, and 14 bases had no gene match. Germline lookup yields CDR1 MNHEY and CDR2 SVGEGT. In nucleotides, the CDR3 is TGTGCCAGCAGCAAACGTGATAACAGGGGGAAGGAAGCTTTCTTT. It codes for CASSKRDNRGKEAFF.

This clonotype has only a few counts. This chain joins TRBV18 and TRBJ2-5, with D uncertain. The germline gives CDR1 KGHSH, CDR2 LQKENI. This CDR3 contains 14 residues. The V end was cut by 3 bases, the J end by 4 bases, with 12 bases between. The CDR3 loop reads CASSPRHTRETQYF. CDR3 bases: TGTGCCAGCTCACCGAGACATACCCGAGAGACCCAGTACTTC.

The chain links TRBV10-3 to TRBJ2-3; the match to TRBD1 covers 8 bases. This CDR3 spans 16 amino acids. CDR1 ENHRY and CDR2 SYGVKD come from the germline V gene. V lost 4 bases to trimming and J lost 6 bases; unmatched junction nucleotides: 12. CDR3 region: CAISGRTGRSMDTQYF. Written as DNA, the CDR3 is TGTGCCATCAGTGGGAGGACAGGGAGAAGTATGGATACGCAGTATTTT.

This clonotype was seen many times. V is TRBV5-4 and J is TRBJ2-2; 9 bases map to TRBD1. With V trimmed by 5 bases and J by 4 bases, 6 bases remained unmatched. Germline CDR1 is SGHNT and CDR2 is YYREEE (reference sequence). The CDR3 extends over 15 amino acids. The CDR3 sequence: CASSSDRGGTGELFF. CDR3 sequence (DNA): TGTGCCAGCAGTTCGGACAGGGGTGGCACCGGGGAGCTGTTTTTT.

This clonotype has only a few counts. The CDR3 spells CASSLEGPPSGNTIYF. CDR3 sequence (DNA): TGCGCCAGCAGCTTGGAGGGGCCCCCGTCTGGAAACACCATATATTTT. V and J are TRBV5-1 and TRBJ1-3; a possible D gene is TRBD1 (5 bases). Germline assignment: CDR1 SGHRS and CDR2 YFSETQ. V was cut by 0 bases and J by 1 base, with 11 bases left in between. The CDR3 is 16 residues long.

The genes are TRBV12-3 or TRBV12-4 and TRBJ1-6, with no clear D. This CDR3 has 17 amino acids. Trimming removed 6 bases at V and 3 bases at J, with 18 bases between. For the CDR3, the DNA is TGTGCCAGCAGGGAGGGTCGGACCTCTCTCTATAATTCACCCCTCCACTTT. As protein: CASREGRTSLYNSPLHF.